Listed below are T cell receptor beta chains from one sample, sequenced in a study of T-cell reconstitution after alpha-beta-depleted transplantation in children. TCRdb passed the PCR reads through MiXCR, listing each CDR3 protein once. The sample contains a few hundred thousand distinct CDR3 sequences, 15% to 20% of which appear only once. The sequenced sample was PBMCs, mostly from graft donor cells, obtained 360 days after TCRalphabeta/CD19-depleted stem cell transplant. These receptor sequences come from a boy less than two years old who had a stem cell transplant for Wiskott-Aldrich syndrome, so the T cells may come from the graft donor. Both conserved end residues are part of each CDR3. A D gene is named only where the DNA matches it firmly. Where a row states a size, it is once, few, many or the class of an expanded clone; other rows omit it.

length	V	J	size	D	DNA	CDR3
15	TRBV5-1	TRBJ1-1	many	NA	TGCGCCAGCAGCTTGCGGTGGGACGAGGACACTGAAGCTTTCTTT	CASSLRWDEDTEAFF
15	TRBV21-1	TRBJ2-7	few	NA	TGTGCCAGCAGCGTACCGGGACTAGCGGGACACGAGCAGTACTTC	CASSVPGLAGHEQYF
15	TRBV7-9	TRBJ1-3	few	NA	TGTGCCAGCAGCTTAGGACACATCTCTGGAAACACCATATATTTT	CASSLGHISGNTIYF
14	TRBV3-1	TRBJ1-1	few	TRBD1	TGTGCCAGCAGACCCCGGACAGGGTACACTGAAGCTTTCTTT	CASRPRTGYTEAFF
14	TRBV5-6	TRBJ2-4	NA	NA	TGTGCCAGCAGCCCCCTAAAAGCCAAAAACATTCAGTACTTC	CASSPLKAKNIQYF
15	TRBV6-5	TRBJ2-5	few	TRBD2	TGTGCCAGCAGTTACTCGGGACTAGCAATAGAGACCCAGTACTTC	CASSYSGLAIETQYF
15	TRBV7-9	TRBJ2-5	NA	NA	TGTGCCAGCGGTGGGTGGCGGGATTCCCAAGAGACCCAGTACTTC	CASGGWRDSQETQYF
12	TRBV11-2	TRBJ2-7	few	NA	TGTGCCAGCAGCTCTTTTAACTACGAGCAGTACTTC	CASSSFNYEQYF
15	TRBV5-1	TRBJ2-1	NA	TRBD2	TGCGCCAGCAGCGGGGCGGGGGGCATGGTAGATGAGCAGTTCTTC	CASSGAGGMVDEQFF
14	TRBV6-5	TRBJ1-4	NA	NA	TGTGCCAGCAGTTACCGCAGAGAGAATGAAAAACTGTTTTTT	CASSYRRENEKLFF
12	TRBV19	TRBJ2-7	NA	NA	TGTGCCAGTTACAGGGTTAGTTACGAGCAGTACTTC	CASYRVSYEQYF
15	TRBV7-8	TRBJ2-7	NA	NA	TGTGCCAGCAGCTTCAATTCGAGGGGCTCCTACGAGCAGTACTTC	CASSFNSRGSYEQYF
15	TRBV3-1	TRBJ2-3	NA	TRBD1	TGTGCCAGCAGCTTCCGGGACAGGGCGGTGGATACGCAGTATTTT	CASSFRDRAVDTQYF
13	TRBV10-1	TRBJ2-1	NA	NA	TGCGCCAGCAGTGAGAATTTGGCGGAGAGGCAGTTCTTC	CASSENLAERQFF
14	TRBV29-1	TRBJ1-1	NA	NA	TGCAGCGTTGGGAGCGTACGGCTGAACACTGAAGCTTTCTTT	CSVGSVRLNTEAFF
14	TRBV25-1	TRBJ2-7	NA	TRBD2	TGTGCCAGCAGTTTTAGCGGGGGCCTATACGAGCAGTACTTC	CASSFSGGLYEQYF
14	TRBV2	TRBJ2-2	once	NA	TGTGCCATCAGAAGGACTGTGAACACCGAGGAGCTGTTTTTT	CAIRRTVNTEELFF
12	TRBV10-3	TRBJ1-1	few	TRBD1	TGTGCCATCAGGGAGACAGGGGAGGAAGCTTTCTTT	CAIRETGEEAFF
12	TRBV29-1	TRBJ2-5	many	NA	TGCAGCGTTTTTAACACACAAGAGACCCAGTACTTC	CSVFNTQETQYF
15	TRBV12-3/TRBV12-4	TRBJ2-3	few	TRBD2	TGTGCCAGCAGTTCTACTAGCGGTCGGACAGATACGCAGTATTTT	CASSSTSGRTDTQYF
15	TRBV12-3/TRBV12-4	TRBJ1-1	NA	TRBD1	TGTGCCAGCAGTTTAGCGGTACAGGGGGAGACTGAAGCTTTCTTT	CASSLAVQGETEAFF
12	TRBV29-1	TRBJ2-7	NA	NA	TGCAGCGTTACAGAGGGCTCCTACGAGCAGTACTTC	CSVTEGSYEQYF
15	TRBV5-1	TRBJ2-1	many	TRBD2	TGCGCCAGCACCCTCGGGGTAGCGGGAATCAATGAGCAGTTCTTC	CASTLGVAGINEQFF
14	TRBV5-1	TRBJ1-2	NA	NA	TGCGCCAGCAGGCGTGAGGGGGGAAACTATGGCTACACCTTC	CASRREGGNYGYTF
16	TRBV5-1	TRBJ2-7	NA	NA	TGCGCCAGCAGCCCTACCTCGGGGACCCATCTGGGCGAGCAGTACTTC	CASSPTSGTHLGEQYF
14	TRBV14	TRBJ2-6	NA	NA	TGTGCCAGCAGCCAAGGTCCTGGGGCCAACGTCCTGACTTTC	CASSQGPGANVLTF
16	TRBV9	TRBJ2-4	few	TRBD1	TGTGCCAGCAGCCCGAGACAGGGAAAGGCCAAAAACATTCAGTACTTC	CASSPRQGKAKNIQYF
11	TRBV5-6	TRBJ2-5	many	NA	TGTGCCAGCAGCTTGTTGGGGACCCAGTACTTC	CASSLLGTQYF
15	TRBV4-3	TRBJ2-5	NA	TRBD1	TGCGCCAGCAGCCAAGTCGCAGGGGGCCGAGAGACCCAGTACTTC	CASSQVAGGRETQYF
14	TRBV7-2	TRBJ2-7	few	TRBD1	TGTGCCAGCAGTTACAGGGGGCGAGTCCACGAGCAGTACTTC	CASSYRGRVHEQYF
13	TRBV20-1	TRBJ2-5	NA	NA	TGCAGTGCTAGAGTGGCAGCCCAAGAGACCCAGTACTTC	CSARVAAQETQYF
15	TRBV6-1	TRBJ2-7	few	TRBD2	TGTGCCAGCACCAGGGGACTAGCGGGAACCTACGAGCAGTACTTC	CASTRGLAGTYEQYF
16	TRBV2	TRBJ1-3	NA	NA	TGTGCCAGCAGGGGAGGACCGTCTCGGGGTGGAAACACCATATATTTT	CASRGGPSRGGNTIYF
14	TRBV7-2	TRBJ2-3	NA	NA	TGTGCCAGCAGCTCTGACCGGGCGGGATATACGCAGTATTTT	CASSSDRAGYTQYF
17	TRBV4-3	TRBJ2-1	NA	NA	TGCGCCAGCAGCCAGGGCATCAGGGTGGGGTCCTACAATGAGCAGTTCTTC	CASSQGIRVGSYNEQFF
17	TRBV12-3/TRBV12-4	TRBJ1-1	few	TRBD1	TGTGCCAGCAGTTTTTATTCTTGGACAGGGGGAAAGACTGAAGCTTTCTTT	CASSFYSWTGGKTEAFF
15	TRBV5-1	TRBJ2-1	few	NA	TGCGCCAGCAGCCCCAGTAGCGGAGCGTACAATGAGCAGTTCTTC	CASSPSSGAYNEQFF
13	TRBV28	TRBJ2-1	few	TRBD2	TGTGCCAGCAGTTTGGGTAGCGGGGTGGTGCAGTTCTTC	CASSLGSGVVQFF
13	TRBV29-1	TRBJ2-7	NA	TRBD1	TGCAGCGTTGGGGACAGGGACCTTTACGAGCAGTACTTC	CSVGDRDLYEQYF
15	TRBV6-2/TRBV6-3	TRBJ2-1	NA	NA	TGTGCCAGCAGTTACGACCAGGGCTCCTACAATGAGCAGTTCTTC	CASSYDQGSYNEQFF
16	TRBV29-1	TRBJ2-7	NA	NA	TGCAGCGTTGCCCTGGGTGCGGGTGGTTCGTTCTACGAGCAGTACTTC	CSVALGAGGSFYEQYF
18	TRBV4-3	TRBJ2-3	NA	TRBD2	TGCGCCAGCAGCCACCACTTAGGGACTAGCGGGATAACAGATACGCAGTATTTT	CASSHHLGTSGITDTQYF
14	TRBV28	TRBJ2-5	few	TRBD2	TGTGCCAGCGGAGTTCTAGCGGGAGGCGAGACCCAGTACTTC	CASGVLAGGETQYF
14	TRBV10-3	TRBJ2-7	few	TRBD2	TGTGCCATCAGTGACCCTAGCGGGAGTTACGAGCAGTACTTC	CAISDPSGSYEQYF
16	TRBV11-3	TRBJ2-5	few	TRBD2	TGTGCCAGCAGCTTACAGACTAGCGGGAGTGGGGAGACCCAGTACTTC	CASSLQTSGSGETQYF
15	TRBV7-6	TRBJ1-1	few	NA	TGTGCCAGCTCCTACCGATCCACGGTTGACGGTGAAGCTTTCTTT	CASSYRSTVDGEAFF
15	TRBV7-2	TRBJ2-7	NA	TRBD2	TGTGCCAGCAGCTTAGAGCTAGCGGGGTCCTACGAGCAGTACTTC	CASSLELAGSYEQYF
13	TRBV19	TRBJ2-1	NA	NA	TGTGCCAGTAGCAAGACTACATACAATGAGCAGTTCTTC	CASSKTTYNEQFF
13	TRBV29-1	TRBJ1-2	many	NA	TGCAGCGTTGTAGTGGCCAGTAACTATGGCTACACCTTC	CSVVVASNYGYTF
13	TRBV12-3/TRBV12-4	TRBJ2-5	NA	NA	TGTGCCAGCAGTTTACTAGCGCGGGAGACCCAGTACTTC	CASSLLARETQYF
18	TRBV11-2	TRBJ2-6	NA	NA	TGTGCCAGCAGCTTAGTTGGCGGGATAAGCTCTGGGGCCAACGTCCTGACTTTC	CASSLVGGISSGANVLTF